This T cell receptor (beta chain) was captured by sequencing in a study of blood T cell repertoires in COVID-19. Study at large: Samples of COVID-19 (acute and convalescent) were obtained from the United States, Italy and Spain. Nucleic acid was either cDNA or gDNA, and it came from T cells, B-cell-depleted T cells, or PBMCs.

The authors' processing: Scientists estimated how many nucleated cells there were by amplifying reference gene primers. Profiled with immunoSEQ multiplex PCR; TCRdb holds only in-frame clones, not every one. The V and J calls and clone size come from that table; D and trimming were worked out from the DNA. The table includes about 190,000 clones, about 90% detected once. Germline V gene lookup returns CDR1 SGHNT and CDR2 YYREEE (reference sequence). The V end lost 2 bases, the J end lost 3 bases, and 14 bases lay between the germline ends. This CDR3 region has 15 residues. The sequence came from a man aged 45-65 years with acute or convalescent COVID-19. Specimen: peripheral blood. The chain recombines TRBV5-4 with TRBJ1-2; TRBD1 is a possible D gene (5 bases). The CDR3 DNA reads as TGTGCCAGCAGCTTTGGTGGGGCTCAGGACTATGGCTACACCTTC. Translated, it gives CASSFGGAQDYGYTF.